The 21 T cell receptor beta chains below were found in one sample sequenced in a study of beta chain features in type 1 diabetes. Expressed TCRB transcripts were sequenced after all isolated RNA was converted to cDNA. The data were produced by immunoSEQ multiplex PCR, yet TCRdb's version contains in-frame clones alone and is incomplete. The data hold some 170,000 clones, with 63% observed a single time. These TCRs are of unknown antigen specificity. General study results and limits: Type 1 diabetes patients had TCRB CDR3s that were shorter (moderately but significantly so) in all four CD4+ subsets.

Sequenced material: naive CD4+ T cells from blood. The receptors stem from a man aged 30-40 years with type 1 diabetes.

This clone was observed a handful of times. V and J are TRBV25-1 and TRBJ2-7, with 10 nucleotides matching TRBD1. Germline-derived CDR1 and CDR2 are MGHDK and SYGVNS. V was pared by 4 bases and J by 4 bases, with 16 bases of the junction left unmatched. The CDR3 has 18 amino acids. In DNA, the CDR3 is TGTGCCAGCAGTGCCTCTTCCGGGACAGGGGTTTTCTTGTACGAGCAGTACTTC. Amino acids: CASSASSGTGVFLYEQYF.

The J gene is TRBJ2-5, the V gene TRBV29-1; D is unclear. The last part of the DNA fits TRBJ2-7 better; the J call may be wrong. There are 12 residues in the CDR3. Germline V gene lookup returns CDR1 SQVTM and CDR2 ANQGSEA. The CDR3 loop is CSVASSNYEQYF. The DNA for the CDR3 is TGCAGCGTTGCGAGCAGTAACTACGAGCAGTACTTC.

DNA of the CDR3: TGTGCCAGCAGCACCTTCAGGGCTGGGGCCAACGTCCTGACTTTC. Translation gives CASSTFRAGANVLTF. The gene calls are TRBV11-2 and TRBJ2-6; the D gene is possibly TRBD1 (5 bases). CDR1 is SGHAT, CDR2 FQNNGV, per germline. The CDR3 is made up of 15 amino acids. The V and J ends lost 5 bases and 2 bases respectively, with 10 bases between them.

As regards this clone: This sample includes further DNA sequences coding for the same CDR3. The genes are TRBV7-2 and TRBJ2-5; no clear D gene. The CDR3 is made up of 12 amino acids. Germline lookup yields CDR1 SGHTA and CDR2 FQGNSA. Deletions cut 1 base from V and 5 bases from J, with 5 bases between. The CDR3 DNA reads as TGTGCCAGCAGCTTAGATTGGGAGACCCAGTACTTC. Translated, it gives CASSLDWETQYF.

The CDR3 protein is CSGGRSDTQYF. The CDR3 DNA follows: TGCAGCGGGGGGCGGTCAGATACGCAGTATTTT. The V gene is TRBV29-1, the J gene TRBJ2-3, with D possibly matching TRBD1 (6 bases). Trimming cost V 7 bases and J 4 bases, with 9 bases left between them. Germline V CDR1 and CDR2: SQVTM, ANQGSEA. CDR3 length equals 11 residues.

This sequence joins TRBV5-6 and TRBJ2-7; D remains ambiguous. Germline CDR1 is SGHDT and CDR2 is YYEEEE. V was clipped by 1 base and J by 4 bases, with 6 bases between them. The CDR3 length is 12 residues. For the CDR3, the DNA is TGTGCCAGCAGCTTGAATCGTTACGAGCAGTACTTC. Encoded protein: CASSLNRYEQYF.

Only one count was recorded for this clone. V gene TRBV27 combines with J gene TRBJ1-3; TRBD1 is a possible D gene (5 bases). The V and J ends lost 6 bases and 0 bases respectively, with 15 bases between them. In germline, CDR1 is MNHEY, CDR2 SMNVEV (reference sequence). The CDR3 contains 16 residues. CDR3 protein: CASSRDRGSSGNTIYF. The DNA of the CDR3 is TGTGCCAGCAGCCGGGACCGGGGAAGCTCTGGAAACACCATATATTTT.

This clone was seen only a few times. The CDR3 here is CAARDREETQYF. In DNA, the CDR3 is TGTGCCGCCCGGGACAGGGAAGAGACCCAGTACTTC. The gene calls are TRBV10-3 and TRBJ2-5, with 9 bases lining up with TRBD1. This CDR3 has 12 residues. The V gene end was trimmed by 11 bases and the J gene end by 3 bases; junction bases not matched to a gene: 4. Germline lookup yields CDR1 ENHRY and CDR2 SYGVKD.

The chain employs TRBV30 and TRBJ2-1, with D possibly called TRBD1 or TRBD2 (5 bases each). Germline CDR1 reads GTSNPN; CDR2 reads SVGIG (reference sequence). With 4 bases removed from V and 8 bases from J, the gap between germline ends came to 21 bases. The CDR3 has 15 amino acids. The CDR3 DNA sequence: TGTGCCTGGACAGAACTTATGGGGACCCTCGATGAGCAGTTCTTC. Amino acid sequence: CAWTELMGTLDEQFF.

The V gene is TRBV7-2, the J gene TRBJ2-7; 7 bases fit TRBD1. The CDR3 runs 14 residues. Unmatched junction bases numbered 9, after V lost 5 bases and J lost 5 bases. CDR1 and CDR2 from the germline V gene are SGHTA and FQGNSA. The CDR3 protein is CASSTRQGFHEQYF. In DNA form, the CDR3 reads TGTGCCAGCAGCACCCGACAGGGCTTCCACGAGCAGTACTTC.

The chain is built from TRBV29-1 and TRBJ2-5, with a possible D match to TRBD1 (6 bases). Germline V gene sequence: CDR1 SQVTM, CDR2 ANQGSEA. Trimming shortened V by 5 bases and J by 5 bases, and 12 bases separated the two germline ends. The CDR3 sequence is 12 residues long. CDR3 bases: TGCAGCGTTAGCAGGGGTGGCGAGACCCAGTACTTC. Translated, it gives CSVSRGGETQYF.

This clone was observed a single time. The V gene is TRBV2, the J gene TRBJ2-7; D remains unclear. Germline-derived CDR1 and CDR2 are SNHLY and FYNNEI. V lost 8 bases to trimming and J lost 3 bases, with 14 bases between them. The CDR3 runs 13 residues. The CDR3 protein is CASQTDNFYEQYF. CDR3 sequence (DNA): TGTGCCAGCCAAACAGACAACTTCTACGAGCAGTACTTC.

The J gene is TRBJ2-3, the V gene TRBV9, with TRBD1 matching over 8 bases. Germline CDR1 and CDR2: SGDLS and YYNGEE. The length of the CDR3 is 16 residues. Trimming removed 0 bases from V and 4 bases from J; junction bases left unmatched: 7. CDR3 nucleotides: TGTGCCAGCAGCGTAGGAGTCAGGGGGCTGGCAGATACGCAGTATTTT. Translated, it gives CASSVGVRGLADTQYF.

The rearrangement joins TRBV13 to TRBJ1-2; maybe TRBD1 (5 bases). In germline, CDR1 is PRHDT, CDR2 FYEKMQ (reference sequence). The V and J ends lost 0 bases and 7 bases respectively, with 9 bases between them. The CDR3 is made up of 13 amino acids. The CDR3 nucleotides are TGTGCCAGCAGCTTAGGGGAAGGGACTGGCTACACCTTC. Amino acids: CASSLGEGTGYTF.

V and J are TRBV5-6 and TRBJ1-4; 7 bases agree with TRBD1. CDR1 and CDR2 (germline): SGHDT, YYEEEE. The V segment lost 0 bases and the J segment 4 bases; nucleotides outside the gene matches: 6. The length of the CDR3 is 16 residues. Here the CDR3 DNA reads TGTGCCAGCAGCTTGGCCGGGACAGCCTTTAATGAAAAACTGTTTTTT. Amino acids: CASSLAGTAFNEKLFF.

The chain couples TRBV6-6 to TRBJ2-3, with D possibly TRBD2 on 5 matching bases. Per germline, CDR1 MNHNY and CDR2 SVGAGI (reference sequence). The CDR3 loop spans 13 amino acids. The V and J ends lost 8 bases and 6 bases respectively, with 15 bases between them. CDR3 loop: CASLKGWEDTQYF. CDR3 nucleotide sequence: TGTGCCAGCCTCAAGGGCTGGGAGGATACGCAGTATTTT.

The chain employs TRBV6-4 and TRBJ2-7, with a possible D match to TRBD2 (7 bases). V lost 5 bases, J lost 0 bases, and 11 bases lay in between. Germline V gives CDR1 MRHNA, CDR2 SNTAGT. The CDR3 runs to 14 residues. The CDR3 spells CASSNGGPSYEQYF. DNA of the CDR3: TGTGCCAGCAGTAACGGGGGGCCCTCCTACGAGCAGTACTTC.

The rearrangement links TRBV20-1 to TRBJ2-5; D not resolved. CDR1 is DFQATT, CDR2 SNEGSKA, per germline (reference sequence). V shed 4 bases and J shed 1 base, with 4 bases lying between them. This CDR3 region has 11 residues. DNA for the CDR3: TGCAGTGCTACCAGCCAAGAGACCCAGTACTTC. Translating it yields CSATSQETQYF.

The V call is TRBV30, the J call TRBJ1-2, with a tentative D call TRBD1 (5 bases). Trimming pared 2 bases from V and 4 bases from J, leaving 14 bases between. The germline gives CDR1 GTSNPN, CDR2 SVGIG (reference sequence). There are 14 residues in the CDR3. The CDR3: CAWSFGGASYGYTF. DNA for the CDR3: TGTGCCTGGAGTTTTGGAGGGGCCAGCTATGGCTACACCTTC.

The chain joins TRBV4-1 to TRBJ2-4; D gene unclear. The CDR3 length is 15 residues. The V end lost 0 bases, the J end lost 2 bases, and 8 bases lay between the germline ends. Germline V gene sequence: CDR1 MGHRA, CDR2 YSYEKL. The CDR3 is CASSQEILPKNIQYF. Written as DNA, the CDR3 is TGCGCCAGCAGCCAAGAAATCTTACCCAAAAACATTCAGTACTTC.

The chain combines TRBV27 with TRBJ1-2; 7 bases are shared with TRBD1. The CDR3 is 14 amino acids. Unmatched junction bases numbered 7, after V lost 5 bases and J lost 4 bases. Germline CDR1 reads MNHEY; CDR2 reads SMNVEV (reference sequence). The CDR3 spells CASSTFGTAYGYTF. The CDR3 DNA sequence: TGTGCCAGCAGTACTTTCGGGACAGCCTATGGCTACACCTTC.